This T cell receptor beta chain was sequenced for a study of blood T cells in healthy people across ages. V was clipped by 2 bases and J by 6 bases; unmatched bases: 8. Germline-derived CDR1 and CDR2 are GTSNPN and SVGIG (reference sequence). The CDR3 extends over 14 amino acids. There are a few counts of this clonotype. The use of a sample-barcoded 5' primer and a J-beta primer mix characterized a second PCR of about 7 to 12 cycles. In TCRdb, the 5' RACE reads were re-called with MiXCR into one record per CDR3 protein. Of approximately 1,100,000 distinct CDR3 sequences detected, more than 40% appear once; the ten largest clones hold about 19%.

The sample taken for sequencing was blood. The sequence came from a woman in her sixties or seventies in good health. The rearrangement joins TRBV30 to TRBJ2-3, with TRBD2 identical over 7 bases. The CDR3 nucleotides are TGTGCCTGGAGTATTTTAGCGGGCCTCGATACGCAGTATTTT. Protein sequence: CAWSILAGLDTQYF.